One sample yielded the 16 T cell receptor beta chains listed below, sequenced in a study of blood T cell repertoires in COVID-19. TCRdb keeps only in-frame clones here, not all; method: immunoSEQ multiplex PCR. Of 220,000 or so clones detected, roughly 80% appear once; the ten largest clones hold 1.3%. The sequenced sample was PBMCs or T cells enriched from blood (not recorded which). The receptor set was obtained from a woman between 40 and 50 years old with acute COVID-19.

The CDR3 protein is CASSALRRGGLYSTGELFF. The DNA of the CDR3 is TGTGCCAGCAGCGCCCTGAGGCGGGGGGGCCTCTATAGCACCGGGGAGCTGTTTTTT. The gene calls are TRBV7-2 and TRBJ2-2; TRBD2 aligns across 9 bases. Germline V gene lookup returns CDR1 SGHTA and CDR2 FQGNSA. The CDR3 sequence is 19 residues long. V gave up 5 bases and J gave up 4 bases; unmatched junction bases: 17.

This chain uses TRBV4-3 with TRBJ2-7; 9 nucleotides match TRBD2. Germline values: CDR1 LGHNA, CDR2 YSLEER. V trimming: 1 base; J trimming: 5 bases; junction bases outside the gene matches: 15. The CDR3 runs 18 residues. DNA for the CDR3: TGCGCCAGCAGCCAAGCCGGCGGGGGGGTAGGGGACGTCCACGAGCAGTACTTC. Its translation is CASSQAGGGVGDVHEQYF.

This clone turned up a few times. This chain uses TRBV28 with TRBJ1-2; D ambiguous. The CDR3 has 12 amino acids. Trimming shortened V by 2 bases and J by 4 bases, and 5 bases separated the two germline ends. In germline, CDR1 is MDHEN, CDR2 SYDVKM. CDR3 coding DNA: TGTGCCAGCAGTTTACAGGCCTATGGCTACACCTTC. Translation: CASSLQAYGYTF.

This rearrangement joins TRBV5-1 to TRBJ1-4; no definite D call. From germline, CDR1 is SGHRS and CDR2 YFSETQ. The CDR3 is 14 residues long. Trimming removed 0 bases from V and 1 base from J, with 4 bases in between. The CDR3 DNA follows: TGCGCCAGCAGCTTGGCAGGAACTAATGAAAAACTGTTTTTT. Translation gives CASSLAGTNEKLFF.

The chain combines TRBV19 with TRBJ2-7; 12 nucleotides agree with TRBD2. This CDR3 contains 16 residues. With V trimmed by 5 bases and J by 0 bases, 5 bases remained unmatched. Germline CDR1 LNHDA, CDR2 SQIVND (reference sequence). CDR3 coding DNA: TGTGCCAGTAGTTCCCGGACTAGCGGGACCTCCTACGAGCAGTACTTC. It yields the protein CASSSRTSGTSYEQYF.

V gene TRBV18 combines with J gene TRBJ2-7; 7 positions match TRBD1. In germline, CDR1 is KGHSH, CDR2 LQKENI. Unmatched junction bases numbered 4, after V lost 3 bases and J lost 2 bases. This CDR3 has 14 residues. The CDR3 protein is CASSPPGGPYEQYF. The CDR3 bases are TGTGCCAGCTCACCCCCAGGGGGTCCCTACGAGCAGTACTTC.

The chain recombines TRBV7-9 with TRBJ2-3; 10 positions match TRBD2. V shed 5 bases, J shed 3 bases, and the junction held 8 bases outside the gene matches. There are 16 residues in the CDR3. Germline CDR1 and CDR2: SEHNR and FQNEAQ (reference sequence). The CDR3 loop is CASSPEAGGLTDTQYF. CDR3 nucleotide sequence: TGTGCCAGCAGCCCAGAAGCGGGAGGGCTGACAGATACGCAGTATTTT.

The sample holds one count of this clone. The V gene is TRBV5-1, the J gene TRBJ2-7; 9 nucleotides agree with TRBD1. The CDR3 runs to 17 residues. Losses at the gene ends were 2 bases for V and 5 bases for J; bases not matched to a gene: 14. Germline CDR1 SGHRS, CDR2 YFSETQ. The CDR3 nucleotides read TGCGCCAGCAGCTTAACCGGGACAGGGAACCCCGGGGACGAGCAGTACTTC. Residues: CASSLTGTGNPGDEQYF.

V is TRBV30 and J is TRBJ2-1; 9 positions agree with TRBD2. V dropped 3 bases and J dropped 7; count of bases not matched to a gene: 13. The CDR3 spans 16 residues. Per the germline V gene, CDR1 is GTSNPN and CDR2 is SVGIG (reference sequence). The CDR3 nucleotides read TGTGCCTGGAGCAAGGGCCGCGGGGGGGCCGGGAATGAGCAGTTCTTC. It specifies CAWSKGRGGAGNEQFF.

The rearrangement uses TRBV28 and TRBJ1-6; D is perhaps TRBD1 (5 bases). CDR3 length: 14 amino acids. Germline CDR1 MDHEN, CDR2 SYDVKM. V dropped 4 bases and J dropped 10 bases, with 14 bases sitting between them. CDR3 DNA sequence: TGTGCCAGCAGTTCTGGGCAGGGAAGGTCACCCCTCCACTTT. It encodes CASSSGQGRSPLHF.

This clone was seen a handful of times. The J gene is TRBJ2-7, the V gene TRBV11-2, with a tentative D call TRBD1 (5 bases). The CDR3 runs 16 residues. The V and J ends lost 0 bases and 4 bases respectively, with 16 bases between them. The germline gives CDR1 SGHAT, CDR2 FQNNGV. The DNA for the CDR3 is TGTGCCAGCAGCTTAGATCTTGGGGCTTCAGTATACGAGCAGTACTTC. As protein: CASSLDLGASVYEQYF.

The genes are TRBV3-1 (or the pseudogene TRBV3-2) and TRBJ2-3; D is unresolved. CDR1 and CDR2 from the germline V gene are LGHDT and YNNKEL (reference sequence). The CDR3 consists of 15 residues. The V end was cut by 1 base, the J end by 5 bases, with 13 bases between. The CDR3 here is CASSQGDTPGDTQYF. The CDR3 DNA reads as TGTGCCAGCAGCCAAGGCGATACTCCGGGAGATACGCAGTATTTT.

CDR3 amino acids: CASSTTDRGRAYEQYF. The CDR3 coding sequence is TGCGCCAGCAGTACAACCGACAGGGGGAGGGCCTACGAGCAGTACTTC. The gene calls are TRBV10-2 and TRBJ2-7, with TRBD1 matching 9 bases. Germline CDR1 WSHSY, CDR2 SAAADI. With V trimmed by 5 bases and J by 2 bases, 10 bases remained unmatched. The CDR3 is made up of 16 amino acids.

This chain uses TRBV7-6 with TRBJ2-5, with D uncertain. The CDR3 sequence is 13 residues long. CDR1 and CDR2 from the germline V gene are SGHVS and FNYEAQ. Trimming shortened V by 1 base and J by 6 bases, and 9 bases separated the two germline ends. The CDR3 sequence is CASSLGFTQTQYF. The DNA for the CDR3 is TGTGCCAGCAGCTTAGGGTTTACACAGACCCAGTACTTC.

This rearrangement joins TRBV9 to TRBJ1-2, with 7 bases matching TRBD1. The germline CDR1 and CDR2 sequences are SGDLS and YYNGEE. There are 13 residues in the CDR3. V lost 3 bases and J lost 5; bases outside the gene matches: 4. The chain's CDR3 is CASSAQGKYGYTF. In DNA, the CDR3 is TGTGCCAGCAGCGCACAGGGGAAGTATGGCTACACCTTC.

In this sample, this clone turned up once. V and J are TRBV24-1 and TRBJ2-7, with 9 bases aligning to TRBD2. J lost 6 bases, V lost 5 bases, and 16 bases had no gene match. This CDR3 is 17 amino acids long. Germline loops: CDR1 KGHDR, CDR2 SFDVKD. The CDR3 reads CATSAQNPVSGRTEQYF. For the CDR3, the DNA is TGTGCCACCAGTGCCCAAAACCCGGTTAGCGGGAGAACCGAGCAGTACTTC.